The 25 T cell receptor beta chains below come from one sample, sequenced in a study of shared clonotypes between healthy human individuals. Profiling relied on immunoSEQ multiplex PCR, and the TCRdb table lists in-frame clones only, not all of them. The sample holds roughly 2,300,000 clones, 80% to 95% seen once. The material sequenced was naive CD4+ T cells from PBMCs. Noted subset: CD45RA+ positively selected. These receptors came from a man aged 18 to 29 in good health. Some clones in this sample may be carry-over from other donors' samples.

This rearrangement joins TRBV2 to TRBJ1-2; TRBD1 matches at 9 bases. V dropped 8 bases and J dropped 6; count of bases not matched to a gene: 7. This CDR3 is built from 13 residues. CDR1 is SNHLY, CDR2 FYNNEI, per germline. CDR3 sequence: CASAGTGSHGYTF. The CDR3 nucleotides read TGTGCCAGCGCAGGGACAGGGAGCCATGGCTACACCTTC.

CDR3: CASSLVRTSGRPHSEQFF. The CDR3 nucleotides read TGTGCCAGCAGCTTAGTTCGGACTAGCGGGAGGCCCCACAGTGAGCAGTTCTTC. This chain joins TRBV7-8 and TRBJ2-1, with TRBD2 identical over 14 bases. Germline CDR1 is SGHVS and CDR2 is FQNEAQ. The CDR3 has 18 amino acids. J was trimmed by 9 bases and V by 1 base; bases with no gene match: 11.

This chain connects TRBV5-4 to TRBJ1-2, with 8 bases fitting TRBD1. The junction had 0 bases not matched to a gene; V was cut back by 3 bases and J by 5 bases. The CDR3 spans 12 residues. Germline V gene lookup returns CDR1 SGHNT and CDR2 YYREEE (reference sequence). CDR3 DNA sequence: TGTGCCAGCAGCTGGACAGGGTATGGCTACACCTTC. It yields the protein CASSWTGYGYTF.

The chain is built from TRBV5-4 and TRBJ1-1; TRBD1 agrees at 9 bases. Germline V gives CDR1 SGHNT, CDR2 YYREEE (reference sequence). The V and J ends lost 4 bases and 0 bases, in that order; junction bases with no gene match: 10. The CDR3 contains 17 residues. CDR3 coding DNA: TGTGCCAGCAGCCCAGGGGACAGGGTGGGGATGAACACTGAAGCTTTCTTT. Protein sequence: CASSPGDRVGMNTEAFF.

The rearrangement uses TRBV15 and TRBJ1-1; TRBD1 is a possible D gene (5 bases). Germline V CDR1 and CDR2: LNHNV, YYDKDF (reference sequence). Trimming stripped 4 bases from V and 1 base from J, with 10 bases between. CDR3 length: 14 amino acids. CDR3 bases: TGTGCCACCAGCACCCAGGGCCCGAACACTGAAGCTTTCTTT. It specifies CATSTQGPNTEAFF.

The sample holds a few counts of this clone. The genes are TRBV30 and TRBJ1-1, with D hard to call. Trimming stripped 3 bases from V and 6 bases from J, with 14 bases between. This CDR3 has 13 amino acids. Per the germline V gene, CDR1 is GTSNPN and CDR2 is SVGIG (reference sequence). CDR3 amino acids: CAWSGDSISEAFF. In DNA form, the CDR3 reads TGTGCCTGGAGCGGGGATTCGATATCTGAAGCTTTCTTT.

J is TRBJ1-4 and V is TRBV5-1, with D possibly being TRBD1 (5 bases). The CDR3 is 13 residues long. Germline V gene sequence: CDR1 SGHRS, CDR2 YFSETQ. The V gene lost 4 bases and the J gene lost 4 bases, with 8 bases spanning the gap. The DNA of the CDR3 is TGCGCCAGCAGCCGACAGTATAATGAAAAACTGTTTTTT. Residues: CASSRQYNEKLFF.

The chain recombines TRBV28 with TRBJ1-5; 8 nucleotides align to TRBD1. Trimming cost V 4 bases and J 1 base; bases outside gene matches: 9. The length of the CDR3 is 17 residues. Germline assignment: CDR1 MDHEN and CDR2 SYDVKM. The CDR3 DNA follows: TGTGCCAGCAGTTCCTCAGGGGGCGCTTGGAGCAATCAGCCCCAGCATTTT. This codes for CASSSSGGAWSNQPQHF.

In the case of this clone: The sample holds other DNA sequences that translate to the same CDR3. The chain employs TRBV5-4 and TRBJ2-2, with TRBD1 as a possible D gene (5 bases). The germline gives CDR1 SGHNT, CDR2 YYREEE (reference sequence). V lost 1 base and J 2 bases, leaving 9 bases between the germline ends. The CDR3 runs to 15 residues. This CDR3 reads CASSLFRANTGELFF. In DNA form, the CDR3 reads TGTGCCAGCAGCTTGTTCAGGGCAAACACCGGGGAGCTGTTTTTT.

The rearrangement joins TRBV21-1 to TRBJ2-3; no check of the table's D call, TRBD2, against the DNA was made. TRBV21-1 is classified as a pseudogene. The CDR3 sequence is 19 residues long. CDR3 sequence: CASRWMSAGGVDGTDTQYF. The CDR3 DNA sequence: TGTGCCAGCAGATGGATGTCCGCGGGAGGTGTGGATGGCACAGATACGCAGTATTTT.

V usage is TRBV19 and J usage is TRBJ2-3; D is unresolved. CDR3 length: 12 amino acids. Per the germline V gene, CDR1 is LNHDA and CDR2 is SQIVND (reference sequence). The germline V and J ends were trimmed by 6 bases and 6 bases, with 10 bases remaining between them. CDR3 region: CASRSVFDTQYF. The CDR3 bases are TGTGCCAGTAGGTCCGTTTTTGATACGCAGTATTTT.

This rearrangement joins TRBV28 to TRBJ1-2, with a possible D match to TRBD1 (5 bases). V lost 2 bases to trimming and J lost 1 base, with 8 bases between them. Germline CDR1 and CDR2: MDHEN and SYDVKM. This CDR3 is 14 amino acids long. CDR3 DNA: TGTGCCAGCAGTTTAGGACAACGTAACTATGGCTACACCTTC. Residues: CASSLGQRNYGYTF.

The rearrangement uses TRBV4-1 and TRBJ2-1; D possibly corresponds to TRBD2 (5 bases). V lost 1 base to trimming and J lost 0 bases, with 13 bases between them. CDR3 length: 17 amino acids. Looked up from germline, CDR1 is MGHRA and CDR2 is YSYEKL. In DNA, the CDR3 is TGCGCCAGCAGCCAAGGGGAGAGGCCTAGCTCCTACAATGAGCAGTTCTTC. Protein sequence: CASSQGERPSSYNEQFF.

The chain has TRBV19 and TRBJ1-6; weak D call: TRBD1 (6 bases). V lost 3 bases and J 5 bases, leaving 17 bases between the germline ends. The germline gives CDR1 LNHDA, CDR2 SQIVND (reference sequence). The CDR3 totals 17 residues. The CDR3 reads CASSIQGHQLNNSPLHF. The DNA of the CDR3 is TGTGCCAGTAGTATCCAGGGACACCAATTGAATAATTCACCCCTCCACTTT.

The chain is built from TRBV2 and TRBJ2-3, with 7 bases identical to TRBD1. The CDR3 totals 13 residues. J gave up 5 bases and V 5 bases, and 4 bases lay outside the gene matches. CDR1 is SNHLY, CDR2 FYNNEI, per germline. CDR3 DNA: TGTGCCAGCAGTAGACAGGGAGAAGATACGCAGTATTTT. The encoded protein is CASSRQGEDTQYF.

The chain carries TRBV30 and TRBJ2-1; D unclear. Trimming shortened V by 0 bases and J by 10 bases, and 16 bases separated the two germline ends. The CDR3 runs to 14 residues. The V gene's germline CDR1 is GTSNPN and CDR2 SVGIG (reference sequence). In nucleotides, the CDR3 is TGTGCCTGGAGTGTTCTTCTCCTGGGCCGCGAGCAGTTCTTC. This encodes CAWSVLLLGREQFF. The full variable domain, completed using reference TRBV30 and TRBJ2-1, is SQTIHQWPATLVQPVGSPLSLECTVEGTSNPNLYWYRQAAGRGLQLLFYSVGIGQISSEVPQNLSASRPQDRQFILSSKKLLLSDSGFYLCAWSVLLLGREQFFGPGTRLTVL.

DNA of the CDR3: TGTGCCAGCAGTTTCGGCGCAGGGAGGGGCAATCAGCCCCAGCATTTT. Its protein product is CASSFGAGRGNQPQHF. The chain employs TRBV28 and TRBJ1-5; possibly TRBD1 for D (5 bases). The germline CDR1 and CDR2 sequences are MDHEN and SYDVKM. The length of the CDR3 is 16 residues. With 3 bases removed from V and 2 bases from J, the gap between germline ends came to 14 bases.

This sequence joins TRBV11-2 and TRBJ2-7; D remains unclear. CDR1 is SGHAT and CDR2 is FQNNGV in the germline V gene. This CDR3 spans 14 amino acids. Trimming stripped 3 bases from V and 2 bases from J, with 11 bases between. CDR3 amino acids: CASSFTTGAYEQYF. The DNA of the CDR3 is TGTGCCAGCAGCTTTACAACCGGCGCCTACGAGCAGTACTTC.

CDR3 bases: TGTGCCAGCAGTTCTGGGAGCACTGGGGTAGGAGAGACCCAGTACTTC. The encoded protein is CASSSGSTGVGETQYF. The chain joins TRBV28 to TRBJ2-5, with TRBD2 as a possible D gene (5 bases). Germline loops: CDR1 MDHEN, CDR2 SYDVKM. Trimming left V 4 bases short and J 4 bases short, with 19 bases between. The CDR3 runs to 16 residues.

This clone was counted a single time. The rearrangement joins TRBV28 to TRBJ2-1; the D is unclear. The CDR3 contains 14 residues. Deletions cut 5 bases from V and 6 bases from J, with 14 bases between. CDR1 and CDR2 (germline): MDHEN, SYDVKM. CDR3 coding DNA: TGTGCCAGCAGTGTACCCTCCCTCCTCAATGAGCAGTTCTTC. It translates to CASSVPSLLNEQFF.

This sequence joins TRBV19 and TRBJ2-7; 8 positions agree with TRBD1. Unmatched junction bases numbered 22, after V lost 5 bases and J lost 1 base. The CDR3 has 20 amino acids. CDR1 is LNHDA, CDR2 SQIVND, per germline (reference sequence). The CDR3 region is CASSGSPGQGIFGRSYEQYF. DNA of the CDR3: TGTGCCAGTAGTGGGTCCCCAGGACAGGGTATTTTTGGGAGATCCTACGAGCAGTACTTC.

The V and J genes are TRBV19 and TRBJ1-4; D possibly corresponds to TRBD1 (5 bases). Germline V gene lookup returns CDR1 LNHDA and CDR2 SQIVND (reference sequence). V was cut by 1 base and J by 8 bases, with 11 bases left in between. The CDR3 covers 14 residues. The CDR3 spells CASSIGRVEEKLFF. The CDR3 DNA is TGTGCCAGTAGTATAGGCAGGGTAGAAGAAAAACTGTTTTTT.

The chain joins TRBV6-5 to TRBJ2-2; no definite D call. The CDR3 has 13 residues. Germline V gene sequence: CDR1 MNHEY, CDR2 SVGAGI. Between the trimmed V and J ends, which lost 5 bases and 1 base, there was a span of 5 bases. The CDR3 spells CASSDENTGELFF. The CDR3, as DNA: TGTGCCAGCAGTGACGAGAACACCGGGGAGCTGTTTTTT.

This rearrangement joins TRBV19 to TRBJ1-1; tentative D call: TRBD1 (6 bases). This CDR3 spans 16 amino acids. Trimming removed 3 bases from V and 1 base from J, with 15 bases in between. Germline values: CDR1 LNHDA, CDR2 SQIVND (reference sequence). CDR3 residues: CASSILWGQGNTEAFF. The CDR3 DNA reads TGTGCCAGTAGTATCTTGTGGGGGCAGGGGAACACTGAAGCTTTCTTT.

The chain uses TRBV5-5 and TRBJ1-2, with 8 bases lining up with TRBD1. In germline, CDR1 is SGHKS, CDR2 YYEKEE (reference sequence). The CDR3 consists of 16 residues. J gave up 5 bases and V 0 bases, and 9 bases lay outside the gene matches. The CDR3 region is CASSLAGQGLIYGYTF. Here the CDR3 DNA reads TGTGCCAGCAGCTTGGCCGGACAGGGATTAATATATGGCTACACCTTC.